These T cell receptor beta chains were read from a single sample in a study of tumor and adjacent non-tumor tissue in lung cancer. Each CDR3 protein is one row after TCRdb ran MiXCR on the multiplex PCR reads. The sample holds 75,000 to 100,000 distinct CDR3 sequences; about 70% are singletons and the top ten take approximately 20%. What was sequenced was lung tumor tissue. The receptors here all came from a man aged 55-75 years with non-small cell lung cancer. Each CDR3 is given with its conserved first and last residue. D genes are given only for firm matches. The listing skips clone size in some rows; elsewhere it reads once, few, many or a size class.

CDR3 DNA: TGTGCCAGCAGTGTAGTCAGGGGCAGGACTGAAGCTTTCTTT
CDR3 protein: CASSVVRGRTEAFF
D gene: NA
V gene: TRBV2
clone size: NA
J gene: TRBJ1-1

CDR3 DNA: TGTGCCAGCAGTTTACCATCGACAGAGGTGGGTGAGCAGTTCTTC
CDR3 protein: CASSLPSTEVGEQFF
D gene: NA
V gene: TRBV13
clone size: NA
J gene: TRBJ2-1

CDR3 DNA: TGTGCCAGCAGTATTCCCGGGACAGGGGGCATCTATGAGCAGTTCTTC
CDR3 protein: CASSIPGTGGIYEQFF
D gene: TRBD1
V gene: TRBV6-2/TRBV6-3
clone size: many
J gene: TRBJ2-1

CDR3 DNA: TGCAGCGTTGGAGTTCCGACTAGCGGAAACACCGGGGATCTGTTTTTT
CDR3 protein: CSVGVPTSGNTGDLFF
D gene: TRBD2
V gene: TRBV29-1
clone size: NA
J gene: TRBJ2-2

CDR3 DNA: TGTGCTGGCAGCTTAGCAGGCCAGGGGTTCTACGAGCAGTACTTC
CDR3 protein: CAGSLAGQGFYEQYF
D gene: NA
V gene: TRBV11-2
clone size: NA
J gene: TRBJ2-7

CDR3 DNA: TGCAGCGTTGAAGGATTGCGGGGGGGGTCTAACTTTGGCTACACCTTC
CDR3 protein: CSVEGLRGGSNFGYTF
D gene: NA
V gene: TRBV29-1
clone size: NA
J gene: TRBJ1-2

CDR3 DNA: TGTGTCAGCAGCAGCGGGGGTGCCGGCACAGATACGCAGTATTTT
CDR3 protein: CVSSSGGAGTDTQYF
D gene: TRBD2
V gene: TRBV6-6
clone size: NA
J gene: TRBJ2-3

CDR3 DNA: TGTGCCAGCAGCGTCCTAGACAGCCTCCAAGAGACCCAGTACTTC
CDR3 protein: CASSVLDSLQETQYF
D gene: NA
V gene: TRBV9
clone size: NA
J gene: TRBJ2-5

CDR3 DNA: TGTGCCAGCAGCCTTTCATTGAGAAACACTGAAGCTTTCTTT
CDR3 protein: CASSLSLRNTEAFF
D gene: NA
V gene: TRBV5-8
clone size: few
J gene: TRBJ1-1

CDR3 DNA: TGTGCCAGCAGCCAGACAGTTCCAGAGACCCAGTACTTC
CDR3 protein: CASSQTVPETQYF
D gene: NA
V gene: TRBV4-2
clone size: many
J gene: TRBJ2-5

CDR3 DNA: TGTGCCAACAGCTTGGGGGGGGGTCCATCCCTCCACTTT
CDR3 protein: CANSLGGGPSLHF
D gene: NA
V gene: TRBV5-6
clone size: NA
J gene: TRBJ1-6

CDR3 DNA: TGCAGTGCCAAGAGGGGACTAGCTTACGAGCAGTACTTC
CDR3 protein: CSAKRGLAYEQYF
D gene: TRBD2
V gene: TRBV20-1
clone size: many
J gene: TRBJ2-7

CDR3 DNA: TGTGCCAGCAGGCCTACGGGGACTAGCGGGGGAACTAGCACAGATACGCAGTATTTT
CDR3 protein: CASRPTGTSGGTSTDTQYF
D gene: TRBD2
V gene: TRBV6-6
clone size: many
J gene: TRBJ2-3

CDR3 DNA: TGTGCCTGGAGTCCAGTCGGGACAGGGTGTGAGCAGTTCTTC
CDR3 protein: CAWSPVGTGCEQFF
D gene: TRBD1
V gene: TRBV30
clone size: NA
J gene: TRBJ2-1

CDR3 DNA: TGTGCCAGCAGCCAACAGGGCTCTCGGGCCAACGCCCTGACTTTC
CDR3 protein: CASSQQGSRANALTF
D gene: NA
V gene: TRBV11-3
clone size: NA
J gene: TRBJ2-6

CDR3 DNA: TGTGCCAGCAGAACGATGAGTACCGGGGAGCTGTTTTTT
CDR3 protein: CASRTMSTGELFF
D gene: NA
V gene: TRBV6-5
clone size: NA
J gene: TRBJ2-2

CDR3 DNA: TGTGCCAGCAGCTTAGATTACGGACTAGCGAGGCCGGACACAGATACGCAGTATTTT
CDR3 protein: CASSLDYGLARPDTDTQYF
D gene: TRBD2
V gene: TRBV11-2
clone size: NA
J gene: TRBJ2-3

CDR3 DNA: TGTGCCAGCAGGCCTGGACAGGGAGATATACCTGGGGCCAATGTCCTGACTTTC
CDR3 protein: CASRPGQGDIPGANVLTF
D gene: TRBD1
V gene: TRBV28
clone size: NA
J gene: TRBJ2-6

CDR3 DNA: TGCGCCAGCAGCCAAAGAACCCATCTAGGGTATGGCTACACCTTC
CDR3 protein: CASSQRTHLGYGYTF
D gene: NA
V gene: TRBV4-1
clone size: many
J gene: TRBJ1-2

CDR3 DNA: TGCAGCGTGGCAGAAAAGCAGGCCACTAACTACGAGCAGTACTTC
CDR3 protein: CSVAEKQATNYEQYF
D gene: NA
V gene: TRBV29-1
clone size: NA
J gene: TRBJ2-7

CDR3 DNA: TGTGTCAGCAGCCCGTACGGTTCGGGACTAGCCCTAAATGAGCAGTCCTTC
CDR3 protein: CVSSPYGSGLALNEQSF
D gene: TRBD2
V gene: TRBV5-4
clone size: NA
J gene: TRBJ2-1

CDR3 DNA: TGCGCCAGCAGCCACGGTACGGGACAGAGAACATACGAGCCGTACTTC
CDR3 protein: CASSHGTGQRTYEPYF
D gene: TRBD1
V gene: TRBV4-1
clone size: NA
J gene: TRBJ2-7

CDR3 DNA: TGCAGTGCTACGACAGGGCAAGCCTACGAGCAGTACTTC
CDR3 protein: CSATTGQAYEQYF
D gene: TRBD1
V gene: TRBV20-1
clone size: many
J gene: TRBJ2-7

CDR3 DNA: TGCAGTTGCGGAGTCGGGGCTAATGGAAAACTGTTTTTT
CDR3 protein: CSCGVGANGKLFF
D gene: NA
V gene: TRBV29-1
clone size: NA
J gene: TRBJ1-4

CDR3 DNA: TGTGCCAGCAGCCCTCTGAAGTACAATGAGCAGTTCTTC
CDR3 protein: CASSPLKYNEQFF
D gene: NA
V gene: TRBV11-2
clone size: few
J gene: TRBJ2-1

CDR3 DNA: TGTGCCAGCAGTTCCCGACAGGGGGGTAATGAAAAACTGTTTTTT
CDR3 protein: CASSSRQGGNEKLFF
D gene: TRBD1
V gene: TRBV7-9
clone size: many
J gene: TRBJ1-4

CDR3 DNA: TGCAGTGTTAGGTTGCCAGGGGGCTATGGCTACACCTTC
CDR3 protein: CSVRLPGGYGYTF
D gene: TRBD1
V gene: TRBV20-1
clone size: once
J gene: TRBJ1-2

CDR3 DNA: TGCTGCGTTGACGGGACAGTGAACACTGAAGCTTTCTTC
CDR3 protein: CCVDGTVNTEAFF
D gene: TRBD1
V gene: TRBV29-1
clone size: NA
J gene: TRBJ1-1

CDR3 DNA: TGCGCCAGTAGCCAAGATCTAGGGAACAGGGGCCATGAGCGGTACTTC
CDR3 protein: CASSQDLGNRGHERYF
D gene: TRBD1
V gene: TRBV4-3
clone size: NA
J gene: TRBJ2-1

CDR3 DNA: TGTGCCAGCAGAGGGGCCGGGGACTATGGCTACACCTTC
CDR3 protein: CASRGAGDYGYTF
D gene: NA
V gene: TRBV6-6
clone size: many
J gene: TRBJ1-2

CDR3 DNA: TGCGCCAGTAACCGGTCGGCCCCGGCTTCGAACACTGAAGCTTTCTTT
CDR3 protein: CASNRSAPASNTEAFF
D gene: NA
V gene: TRBV4-1
clone size: NA
J gene: TRBJ1-1

CDR3 DNA: TGTGCCAGCATCCTAGGGCCAGGAGAGCAGTATTTT
CDR3 protein: CASILGPGEQYF
D gene: NA
V gene: TRBV7-8
clone size: NA
J gene: TRBJ2-3

CDR3 DNA: TGCAGCCCCTTGCGTTGGGGCCCTCGGGGATACAATGAGCAGTTCTTC
CDR3 protein: CSPLRWGPRGYNEQFF
D gene: NA
V gene: TRBV29-1
clone size: many
J gene: TRBJ2-1

CDR3 DNA: TGTGCCAGTAGCTTAGTAGGGAGAGATACGCAGTATTTT
CDR3 protein: CASSLVGRDTQYF
D gene: NA
V gene: TRBV7-9
clone size: NA
J gene: TRBJ2-3

CDR3 DNA: TGTGCCGCCAGAGCCGAGAGTGGAAAAGAGACCCAGTACTTC
CDR3 protein: CAARAESGKETQYF
D gene: NA
V gene: TRBV10-3
clone size: NA
J gene: TRBJ2-5

CDR3 DNA: TGTGCCGGCAGCCAAGACCTACAGACAAACACTGAAGCTTTCTTT
CDR3 protein: CAGSQDLQTNTEAFF
D gene: NA
V gene: TRBV4-2
clone size: NA
J gene: TRBJ1-1

CDR3 DNA: TGTGTATCATCCGGGACAGGGGGTAACAATGAGCAGTTCTTC
CDR3 protein: CVSSGTGGNNEQFF
D gene: TRBD1
V gene: TRBV6-6
clone size: NA
J gene: TRBJ2-1

CDR3 DNA: TGTGCCAGCAGTTACGATGGGGGAGTCCCCTCCTCCTACAATGAGCAGTTCTTC
CDR3 protein: CASSYDGGVPSSYNEQFF
D gene: NA
V gene: TRBV6-5
clone size: many
J gene: TRBJ2-1

CDR3 DNA: TGTGCCAGTAGTTACTTGGGTATCAATCAGCCCCAGCATTTT
CDR3 protein: CASSYLGINQPQHF
D gene: NA
V gene: TRBV6-5
clone size: once
J gene: TRBJ1-5

CDR3 DNA: TGTGCCGGGGGTGGCAGGGTCGAGCAGTACTTC
CDR3 protein: CAGGGRVEQYF
D gene: NA
V gene: TRBV30
clone size: many
J gene: TRBJ2-7

CDR3 DNA: TGTGCCAGCAGTTTATTTAGCTGGGACTACAAGCAGTACTTC
CDR3 protein: CASSLFSWDYKQYF
D gene: TRBD2
V gene: TRBV11-3
clone size: once
J gene: TRBJ2-7

CDR3 DNA: TGTGCCAGTGAATCAACGGCCGACGGGGGGAACACTGAAGCTTTCTTT
CDR3 protein: CASESTADGGNTEAFF
D gene: NA
V gene: TRBV14
clone size: NA
J gene: TRBJ1-1

CDR3 DNA: TGTGCCAGCAGTTCTTGGGGTACCGGGACAGTGGCTAATTCACCCCTCCACTTT
CDR3 protein: CASSSWGTGTVANSPLHF
D gene: TRBD1
V gene: TRBV12-3/TRBV12-4
clone size: NA
J gene: TRBJ1-6

CDR3 DNA: TGCGCCAGCAGCCAGACCCTTACTAGTGCTGGGGCCAACGTCCTGACTTTC
CDR3 protein: CASSQTLTSAGANVLTF
D gene: NA
V gene: TRBV4-3
clone size: NA
J gene: TRBJ2-6

CDR3 DNA: TGTGCCAGCAGTTTATTGGGGAATAAAGGTTCACCCCTCCACTTT
CDR3 protein: CASSLLGNKGSPLHF
D gene: NA
V gene: TRBV12-3/TRBV12-4
clone size: many
J gene: TRBJ1-6

CDR3 DNA: TGCGCCACCAGCCAAGGGGCCTCAGATCAGCCCCAGCATTTT
CDR3 protein: CATSQGASDQPQHF
D gene: NA
V gene: TRBV4-1
clone size: NA
J gene: TRBJ1-5

CDR3 DNA: TGTGCCAGCAGCCTAAGAGCGGGTCGGGACGAGCAGTACTTC
CDR3 protein: CASSLRAGRDEQYF
D gene: NA
V gene: TRBV11-3
clone size: NA
J gene: TRBJ2-7

CDR3 DNA: TGCGCCGGCAGCCAAATAACGGGAGACCGAGATACGCAGTATTTT
CDR3 protein: CAGSQITGDRDTQYF
D gene: NA
V gene: TRBV4-3
clone size: NA
J gene: TRBJ2-3

CDR3 DNA: TGTGCCAGCAGCTTAGGACTGCGGGAGCCCCCCGGGGAGCTTTTTTTT
CDR3 protein: CASSLGLREPPGELFF
D gene: TRBD2
V gene: TRBV13
clone size: NA
J gene: TRBJ2-2

CDR3 DNA: TGCGCCAGCAGCTTGGTAACAGTGCTCCAGGGTCTGAACACCGGGGAGCTGTTTTTT
CDR3 protein: CASSLVTVLQGLNTGELFF
D gene: NA
V gene: TRBV5-1
clone size: few
J gene: TRBJ2-2

CDR3 DNA: TGTGTCAGCTCGTATACGGGACTAGCGTTAGAGACGCAGTACTTC
CDR3 protein: CVSSYTGLALETQYF
D gene: TRBD2
V gene: TRBV12-3/TRBV12-4
clone size: NA
J gene: TRBJ2-5

CDR3 DNA: TGTGTCAGTAGTGAATTACGGCAGGGAAACTATGGCTACACCTTC
CDR3 protein: CVSSELRQGNYGYTF
D gene: NA
V gene: TRBV6-1
clone size: NA
J gene: TRBJ1-2

CDR3 DNA: TGTGCCAGCAGTGATGGACAGGGGGTAGGTGAAAAACTGTTTTTT
CDR3 protein: CASSDGQGVGEKLFF
D gene: TRBD1
V gene: TRBV28
clone size: NA
J gene: TRBJ1-4

CDR3 DNA: TGTGCCAGCAGCGAGACGACAGGGGGGGAGACCCAGTACTTC
CDR3 protein: CASSETTGGETQYF
D gene: TRBD1
V gene: TRBV7-9
clone size: many
J gene: TRBJ2-5